These 31 T cell receptor beta chains were all obtained from the same sample, sequenced in a study of blood T cell repertoires in COVID-19 (dated by TCRdb to about 2020). Libraries were prepared through the immunoSEQ multiplex PCR assay. The table comes from immuneACCESS by way of TCRdb, which keeps in-frame sequences with V and J called. Part of the clones is missing from these tables; in studies checked, under half for an unresolved V gene and the rest for unknown reasons. The sample yields about 150,000 clones; around three quarters were counted once. The top ten constitute roughly 1.7% of the sample. The sequenced sample consisted of peripheral blood. The receptors were sampled from an elderly man with acute or convalescent COVID-19.

This clone occurred once. The genes are TRBV5-1 and TRBJ2-5; TRBD2 might be the D (6 bases). Trimming shortened V by 7 bases and J by 2 bases, and 15 bases separated the two germline ends. The length of the CDR3 is 14 residues. Germline-derived CDR1 and CDR2 are SGHRS and YFSETQ. The CDR3 DNA reads as TGCGCCAGCCGGTCAACCGGGGGTCAAGAGACCCAGTACTTC. Protein product: CASRSTGGQETQYF.

J is TRBJ1-4 and V is TRBV5-1; 9 bases fit TRBD1. The CDR3 sequence is 15 residues long. V trimming: 2 bases; J trimming: 8 bases; junction bases outside the gene matches: 7. Germline lookup yields CDR1 SGHRS and CDR2 YFSETQ. The CDR3 reads CASSFPTGGSEKLFF. As DNA, the CDR3 is TGCGCCAGCAGCTTTCCAACAGGGGGCTCGGAAAAACTGTTTTTT.

This clone was seen only once. The chain recombines TRBV6-5 with TRBJ2-5; perhaps TRBD1 as D (5 bases). V lost 0 bases and J lost 2, with 7 bases in between. The CDR3 consists of 14 residues. Germline V gene data show CDR1 as MNHEY and CDR2 as SVGAGI. CDR3 loop: CASSYSRQQETQYF. The CDR3 bases are TGTGCCAGCAGTTACTCGAGACAGCAAGAGACCCAGTACTTC.

V is TRBV18 and J is TRBJ2-3; D gene ambiguous. Germline V gene lookup returns CDR1 KGHSH and CDR2 LQKENI. This CDR3 is 13 amino acids long. The germline V and J ends were trimmed by 4 bases and 0 bases, with 5 bases remaining between them. The CDR3: CASSQASTDTQYF. The CDR3 region has the DNA TGTGCCAGCTCACAAGCTAGCACAGATACGCAGTATTTT.

The J gene is TRBJ1-1, the V gene TRBV24-1, with D hard to call. The germline V gene encodes CDR1 KGHDR and CDR2 SFDVKD. V lost 3 bases and J 4 bases, leaving 11 bases between the germline ends. CDR3 length equals 14 residues. CDR3 nucleotide sequence: TGTGCCACCAGTGATCCACGGTTGAGCACTGAAGCTTTCTTT. It yields the protein CATSDPRLSTEAFF.

This clone appeared a few times. The chain is built from TRBV11-2 and TRBJ2-6; D is possibly TRBD1 (6 bases). Between the trimmed V and J ends, which lost 5 bases and 4 bases, there was a span of 12 bases. Germline-derived CDR1 and CDR2 are SGHAT and FQNNGV. CDR3 length: 15 residues. The CDR3 here is CASSLQGSGANVLTF. CDR3 nucleotide sequence: TGTGCCAGCAGCCTACAGGGTTCCGGGGCCAACGTCCTGACTTTC.

V is TRBV5-8 and J is TRBJ1-2, with a weak D call TRBD1 (5 bases). The CDR3 length is 15 residues. The V end was cut by 4 bases, the J end by 3 bases, with 16 bases between. Germline CDR1 reads SGHTS; CDR2 reads YDEGEE. DNA for the CDR3: TGTGCCAGCAGCCCCCCGGGGAGGGGCCACTATGGCTACACCTTC. It yields the protein CASSPPGRGHYGYTF.

The chain carries TRBV6-5 and TRBJ1-4; D is possibly TRBD1 (5 bases). The CDR3 contains 15 residues. The ends were cut back, 11 bases at V and 3 bases at J, with 19 bases in the middle. Germline-derived CDR1 and CDR2 are MNHEY and SVGAGI. DNA for the CDR3: TGTGCCTCTAAACCCAGGGTTGTGGCTAATGAAAAACTGTTTTTT. This sequence encodes CASKPRVVANEKLFF.

The chain has TRBV3-1 (or the pseudogene TRBV3-2) and TRBJ1-3; no reliable D call. In germline, CDR1 is LGHDT, CDR2 YNNKEL (reference sequence). This CDR3 region has 16 residues. V was shortened by 1 base and J by 2 bases, with 12 bases between the two germline ends. The CDR3 protein is CASSQVWETAGNTIYF. In nucleotides, the CDR3 is TGTGCCAGCAGCCAAGTGTGGGAGACGGCTGGAAACACCATATATTTT.

J is TRBJ1-1 and V is TRBV7-9; no clear D gene. The CDR3 runs 15 residues. Germline V gives CDR1 SEHNR, CDR2 FQNEAQ (reference sequence). V was trimmed by 5 bases and J by 3 bases, leaving 16 bases between them. The CDR3 DNA reads TGTGCCAGCAGCCCTAACTTCGGGTTGTACACTGAAGCTTTCTTT. It specifies CASSPNFGLYTEAFF.

The chain links TRBV3-1 (or the pseudogene TRBV3-2) to TRBJ1-5; no definite D call. The CDR3 length is 12 residues. The V and J ends lost 0 bases and 7 bases respectively, with 4 bases between them. Germline lookup yields CDR1 LGHDT and CDR2 YNNKEL (reference sequence). DNA of the CDR3: TGTGCCAGCAGCCAAGATCAACAGCCCCAGCATTTT. It is translated as CASSQDQQPQHF.

V is TRBV6-1 and J is TRBJ1-2; D may be TRBD1 (5 bases). Per the germline V gene, CDR1 is MNHNS and CDR2 is SASEGT. With 1 base removed from V and 0 bases from J, the gap between germline ends came to 12 bases. The CDR3 totals 16 residues. The CDR3 loop is CASSEGQGTTNYGYTF. The CDR3 DNA reads TGTGCCAGCAGTGAAGGGCAGGGAACGACTAACTATGGCTACACCTTC.

In DNA, the CDR3 is TGTGCCAGTACCGGGACAGGGGGCCGCTGGGAGACCCAGTACTTC. This gives the protein CASTGTGGRWETQYF. The V gene is TRBV19, the J gene TRBJ2-5; 12 positions agree with TRBD1. V trimming: 7 bases; J trimming: 5 bases; junction bases outside the gene matches: 8. From germline, CDR1 is LNHDA and CDR2 SQIVND (reference sequence). This CDR3 comprises 15 residues.

The chain links TRBV6-5 to TRBJ1-1; weak D call: TRBD1 (5 bases). Trimming left V 6 bases short and J 3 bases short, with 17 bases between. The CDR3 sequence is 15 residues long. Germline V gene data show CDR1 as MNHEY and CDR2 as SVGAGI. CDR3 sequence (DNA): TGTGCCAGCAGACCACGGGGTGGGGGGGACACTGAAGCTTTCTTT. The encoded protein is CASRPRGGGDTEAFF.

The V gene is TRBV6-4, the J gene TRBJ1-5; 10 bases are a match to TRBD1. Germline V lookup: CDR1 MRHNA, CDR2 SNTAGT. This CDR3 contains 15 residues. V lost 4 bases to trimming and J lost 4 bases; unmatched junction nucleotides: 4. Here the CDR3 DNA reads TGTGCCAGCAGTGGCCCGGACAGGGGGAATCAGCCCCAGCATTTT. This encodes CASSGPDRGNQPQHF.

This chain joins TRBV5-1 and TRBJ2-7; maybe TRBD2 (5 bases). This CDR3 region has 15 residues. V shed 5 bases and J shed 0 bases, with 15 bases lying between them. Germline CDR1 is SGHRS and CDR2 is YFSETQ. The CDR3 DNA reads as TGCGCCAGCAGTCCTGGAGGCATGGCCTCCTACGAGCAGTACTTC. Its translation is CASSPGGMASYEQYF.

CDR3: CASSPQGRDTEAFF. CDR3 DNA: TGTGCCAGCAGCCCACAGGGTCGGGACACTGAAGCTTTCTTT. The chain joins TRBV3-1 (or the pseudogene TRBV3-2) to TRBJ1-1, with D possibly matching TRBD1 (6 bases). CDR1 LGHDT and CDR2 YNNKEL come from the germline V gene (reference sequence). The CDR3 sequence is 14 residues long. Trimming took off 4 bases at V and 3 bases at J, with 12 bases between the two ends.

This clone showed up just a few times. V usage is TRBV7-6 and J usage is TRBJ2-7, with a tentative D call TRBD1 (5 bases). The V gene's germline CDR1 is SGHVS and CDR2 FNYEAQ. The CDR3 has 14 amino acids. Trimming shortened V by 1 base and J by 2 bases, and 9 bases separated the two germline ends. CDR3 in amino acids: CASSLDPGPYEQYF. CDR3 coding DNA: TGTGCCAGCAGCTTAGATCCAGGGCCCTACGAGCAGTACTTC.

As DNA, the CDR3 is TGTGCCAGCAGCTTAGACAGGGGCAGTGAAAAACTGTTTTTT. Its translation: CASSLDRGSEKLFF. The rearrangement joins TRBV7-9 to TRBJ1-4, with 7 bases identical to TRBD1. The CDR3 sequence is 14 residues long. V dropped 1 base and J dropped 7; count of bases not matched to a gene: 3. Germline V gene lookup returns CDR1 SEHNR and CDR2 FQNEAQ (reference sequence).

CDR3 nucleotide sequence: TGCGCCAGCAGGCCCGGGGCGGGGGTGAGCACCGGGGAGCTGTTTTTT. This sequence encodes CASRPGAGVSTGELFF. V gene TRBV5-1 combines with J gene TRBJ2-2; TRBD2 agrees at 7 bases. CDR1 SGHRS and CDR2 YFSETQ come from the germline V gene. The CDR3 runs 16 residues. Trimming at V came to 5 bases and at J to 4 bases, leaving 11 bases not matched to a gene.

The chain carries TRBV9 and TRBJ2-2, with 9 positions matching TRBD1. This CDR3 contains 16 residues. J gave up 7 bases and V 0 bases, and 7 bases lay outside the gene matches. Germline loops: CDR1 SGDLS, CDR2 YYNGEE. Here the CDR3 DNA reads TGTGCCAGCAGCGTAGCTTTAACAGGGGGCGACGGGGAGCTGTTTTTT. Its translation is CASSVALTGGDGELFF.

The J gene is TRBJ1-5, the V gene TRBV28; no firm D call. This CDR3 spans 11 amino acids. Trimming shortened V by 6 bases and J by 6 bases, and 6 bases separated the two germline ends. Germline loops: CDR1 MDHEN, CDR2 SYDVKM. CDR3 amino acids: CASSAAQPQHF. DNA for the CDR3: TGTGCCAGCAGCGCGGCTCAGCCCCAGCATTTT.

The genes are TRBV9 and TRBJ2-3, with 7 bases lining up with TRBD1. CDR1 is SGDLS and CDR2 is YYNGEE in the germline V gene. This CDR3 is built from 16 residues. The V segment lost 4 bases and the J segment 8 bases; nucleotides outside the gene matches: 16. DNA for the CDR3: TGTGCCAGCAGCAACCCGAACAGGGGAGCTGTAAGTACGCAGTATTTT. It specifies CASSNPNRGAVSTQYF.

This chain connects TRBV7-2 to TRBJ1-4; the D gene is possibly TRBD1 (5 bases). This CDR3 has 15 amino acids. Germline CDR1 and CDR2: SGHTA and FQGNSA. V was pared by 5 bases and J by 6 bases, with 16 bases between. The CDR3 sequence is CASSPSAGWDEKLFF. Written as DNA, the CDR3 is TGTGCCAGCAGCCCCTCGGCAGGGTGGGATGAAAAACTGTTTTTT.

This clone is a singleton in its sample. This sequence joins TRBV2 and TRBJ2-1, with 8 bases that match TRBD2. J was trimmed by 7 bases and V by 7 bases; bases with no gene match: 6. The CDR3 loop spans 13 amino acids. Germline V CDR1 and CDR2: SNHLY, FYNNEI. As DNA, the CDR3 is TGTGCCAGCAACTCCGGGACTAGTAATGAGCAGTTCTTC. Translated, it gives CASNSGTSNEQFF. The variable domain in full, completed from reference TRBV2 and TRBJ2-1, reads EPEVTQTPSHQVTQMGQEVILRCVPISNHLYFYWYRQILGQKVEFLVSFYNNEISEKSEIFDDQFSVERPDGSNFTLKIRSTKLEDSAMYFCASNSGTSNEQFFGPGTRLTVL.

The rearrangement joins TRBV18 to TRBJ1-1, with D uncertain. Germline V gives CDR1 KGHSH, CDR2 LQKENI. The V gene lost 1 base and the J gene lost 0 bases, with 18 bases spanning the gap. The CDR3 length is 18 residues. The CDR3 DNA sequence: TGTGCCAGCTCACCACAGGGCAGAGCGGCGGTGATGAACACTGAAGCTTTCTTT. It translates to CASSPQGRAAVMNTEAFF.

This chain uses TRBV9 with TRBJ2-2; TRBD2 aligns across 7 bases. The CDR3 consists of 16 residues. The V and J ends lost 4 bases and 0 bases, in that order; junction bases with no gene match: 6. The germline V gene has CDR1 SGDLS and CDR2 YYNGEE. The CDR3, as DNA: TGTGCCAGCAGCCCCCGGGGGGAACCGAACACCGGGGAGCTGTTTTTT. Translating it yields CASSPRGEPNTGELFF.

The chain uses TRBV10-3 and TRBJ1-6; no reliable D call. The CDR3 loop spans 13 amino acids. The germline V gene has CDR1 ENHRY and CDR2 SYGVKD. Trimming took 8 bases from V and 7 from J, leaving 12 bases between them. The CDR3 here is CAIRNGENSPLHF. The CDR3 nucleotides are TGTGCCATCCGAAACGGGGAAAATTCACCCCTCCACTTT.

CDR3 coding DNA: TGTGCCAGCAGCTTAGTTGGCGGGGGGGCGAACACCGGGGAGCTGTTTTTT. Translated: CASSLVGGGANTGELFF. This chain uses TRBV11-3 with TRBJ2-2; 9 bases match TRBD2. The V gene's germline CDR1 is SGHNT and CDR2 YENEEA. With V trimmed by 1 base and J by 0 bases, 3 bases remained unmatched. The CDR3 consists of 17 residues.

The J gene is TRBJ1-5, the V gene TRBV27; 10 bases fit TRBD1. Germline V gene lookup returns CDR1 MNHEY and CDR2 SMNVEV (reference sequence). This CDR3 is built from 14 residues. Germline trimming cut 7 bases from V and 4 bases from J; bases unmatched to any gene: 4. CDR3 residues: CASKTGGENQPQHF. The CDR3 nucleotides are TGTGCCAGCAAGACAGGGGGCGAGAATCAGCCCCAGCATTTT.

In this sample, this clone turned up once. This chain connects TRBV6-5 to TRBJ2-1; a weak D match, TRBD2 (5 bases). This CDR3 has 15 residues. V was shortened by 2 bases and J by 5 bases, with 13 bases between the two germline ends. Germline CDR1 MNHEY, CDR2 SVGAGI. The CDR3: CASSYDYGGDNEQFF. DNA for the CDR3: TGTGCCAGCAGTTACGACTACGGTGGGGACAATGAGCAGTTCTTC.